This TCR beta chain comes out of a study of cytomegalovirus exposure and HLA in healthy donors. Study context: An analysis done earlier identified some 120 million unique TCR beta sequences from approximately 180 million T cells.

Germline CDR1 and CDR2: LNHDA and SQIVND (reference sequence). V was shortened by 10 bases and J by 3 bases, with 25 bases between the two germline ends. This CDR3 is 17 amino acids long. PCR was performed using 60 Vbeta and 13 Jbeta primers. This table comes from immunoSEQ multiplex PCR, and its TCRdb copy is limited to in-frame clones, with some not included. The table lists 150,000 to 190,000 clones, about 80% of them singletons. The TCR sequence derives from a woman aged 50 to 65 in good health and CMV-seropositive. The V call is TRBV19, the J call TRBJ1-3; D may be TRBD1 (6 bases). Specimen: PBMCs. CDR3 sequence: CATFRDNVILNGNTIYF. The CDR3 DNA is TGTGCCACCTTCCGGGACAACGTCATACTAAATGGAAACACCATATATTTT.